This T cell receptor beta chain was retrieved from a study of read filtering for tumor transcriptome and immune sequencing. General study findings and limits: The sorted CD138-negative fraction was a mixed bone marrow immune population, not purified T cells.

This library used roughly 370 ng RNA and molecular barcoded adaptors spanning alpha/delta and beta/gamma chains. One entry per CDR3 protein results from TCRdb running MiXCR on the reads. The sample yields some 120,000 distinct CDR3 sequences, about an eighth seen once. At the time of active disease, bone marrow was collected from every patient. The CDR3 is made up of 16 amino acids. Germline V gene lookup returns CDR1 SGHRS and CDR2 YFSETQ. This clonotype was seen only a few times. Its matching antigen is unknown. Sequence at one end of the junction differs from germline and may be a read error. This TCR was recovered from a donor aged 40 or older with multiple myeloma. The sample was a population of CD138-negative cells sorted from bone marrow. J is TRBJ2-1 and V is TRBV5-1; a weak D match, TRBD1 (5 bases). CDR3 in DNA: TGCGCCGGCAGCGCCCTGACAGCGTCCAGTGTCGATGAGCAGTTCTTC. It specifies CAGSALTASSVDEQFF.